These 30 T cell receptor beta chains came from one sample sequenced in a study of T cell responses to AZD1222 COVID-19 vaccine (dated by TCRdb to about 2021). This sample's time point label indicates: baseline before first vaccination. Library preparation was by the immunoSEQ multiplex PCR assay. What TCRdb holds here is the immuneACCESS table cut down to in-frame rearrangements. Part of the clones is not present; checked against another copy, under half of the missing clones reflect an unresolved V gene, and the others are unexplained. The sample includes approximately 100,000 clones, with 91% observed a single time. The top ten clones comprise under 60% of the sample. Specimen: peripheral blood, collected on day 0 of AZD1222 vaccination. The receptors originated from an adult in good health.

This chain uses TRBV6-5 with TRBJ1-1; the D gene is possibly TRBD1 (5 bases). V dropped 5 bases and J dropped 7 bases, with 17 bases sitting between them. This CDR3 contains 14 residues. CDR1 MNHEY and CDR2 SVGAGI come from the germline V gene. The CDR3 region has the DNA TGTGCCAGCAGTCTAATGACAGACATCCTTGAAGCTTTCTTT. It translates to CASSLMTDILEAFF.

This clone was detected only once. The chain carries TRBV24-1 and TRBJ1-1, with a weak D call TRBD1 (6 bases). The CDR3 extends over 13 amino acids. The V gene lost 3 bases and the J gene lost 11 bases, with 15 bases spanning the gap. Germline assignment: CDR1 KGHDR and CDR2 SFDVKD. The CDR3 bases are TGTGCCACCAGTGATCCCTTTCAGGGGAGGGCTTTCTTT. Its translation is CATSDPFQGRAFF.

The chain carries TRBV18 and TRBJ2-1, with a tentative D call TRBD2 (5 bases). Per germline, CDR1 KGHSH and CDR2 LQKENI. CDR3 length: 16 amino acids. V lost 3 bases, J lost 4 bases, and 16 bases lay in between. CDR3 amino acids: CASSPTVGVRYNEQFF. The CDR3 nucleotides read TGTGCCAGCTCACCTACAGTGGGAGTTCGTTACAATGAGCAGTTCTTC. Looking up the rest from reference TRBV18 and TRBJ2-1 gives the full variable domain: NAGVMQNPRHLVRRRGQEARLRCSPMKGHSHVYWYRQLPEEGLKFMVYLQKENIIDESGMPKERFSAEFPKEGPSILRIQQVVRGDSAAYFCASSPTVGVRYNEQFFGPGTRLTVL.

The chain has TRBV6-5 and TRBJ2-7; TRBD2 aligns across 7 bases. The germline gives CDR1 MNHEY, CDR2 SVGAGI. The CDR3 contains 15 residues. Trimming at V came to 5 bases and at J to 6 bases, leaving 13 bases not matched to a gene. CDR3 DNA sequence: TGTGCCAGCAGTCCAACGGCGACTAGCAGGTTCGAGCAGTACTTC. This translates into CASSPTATSRFEQYF.

In its sample, this clone was seen once. The J gene is TRBJ1-3, the V gene TRBV5-4; possible D gene TRBD1, 6 bases. V was cut by 1 base and J by 0 bases, with 14 bases left in between. CDR1 is SGHNT and CDR2 is YYREEE in the germline V gene (reference sequence). The CDR3 is made up of 17 amino acids. In DNA, the CDR3 is TGTGCCAGCAGCTTGAATGGACAGATCGACTCTGGAAACACCATATATTTT. Amino acids: CASSLNGQIDSGNTIYF.

The chain combines TRBV5-1 with TRBJ1-4; D uncertain. Germline-derived CDR1 and CDR2 are SGHRS and YFSETQ. Deletions cut 4 bases from V and 1 base from J, with 17 bases between. This CDR3 has 17 residues. The CDR3, as DNA: TGCGCCAGCAGCCCTCGACCTCGAGATGTAACTAATGAAAAACTGTTTTTT. Protein product: CASSPRPRDVTNEKLFF.

V usage is TRBV4-1 and J usage is TRBJ2-1; 16 bases are shared with TRBD2. V shed 0 bases, J shed 2 bases, and the junction held 4 bases outside the gene matches. This CDR3 has 19 amino acids. Germline CDR1 is MGHRA and CDR2 is YSYEKL. CDR3 in amino acids: CASSQDEGLAGGPYNEQFF. The CDR3 DNA sequence: TGCGCCAGCAGCCAAGATGAGGGACTAGCGGGAGGGCCCTACAATGAGCAGTTCTTC.

The chain has TRBV6-5 and TRBJ2-2; a weak D match, TRBD2 (7 bases). The CDR3 contains 13 residues. CDR1 is MNHEY, CDR2 SVGAGI, per germline. The germline V and J ends were trimmed by 11 bases and 4 bases, with 14 bases remaining between them. The CDR3 spells CACGGRGTGELFF. The CDR3 region has the DNA TGTGCCTGCGGGGGCCGAGGCACCGGGGAGCTGTTTTTT.

This sequence joins TRBV7-9 and TRBJ2-1; D is perhaps TRBD2 (5 bases). There are 15 residues in the CDR3. V dropped 5 bases and J dropped 3 bases, with 14 bases sitting between them. The germline gives CDR1 SEHNR, CDR2 FQNEAQ (reference sequence). Here the CDR3 DNA reads TGTGCCAGCAGCCAAGACCAGCGGCACTACAATGAGCAGTTCTTC. Amino acids: CASSQDQRHYNEQFF.

This clone was seen only once. The chain has TRBV7-3 and TRBJ2-2, with TRBD1 matching over 7 bases. V gave up 5 bases and J gave up 4 bases; unmatched junction bases: 7. Germline V gene sequence: CDR1 SGHTA, CDR2 FQGTGA. This CDR3 is 15 amino acids long. CDR3: CASSIQGVSTGELFF. As DNA, the CDR3 is TGTGCCAGCAGCATCCAGGGGGTTAGCACCGGGGAGCTGTTTTTT. The full variable domain, its missing parts supplied by reference TRBV7-3 and TRBJ2-2, is GAGVSQTPSNKVTEKGKYVELRCDPISGHTALYWYRQSLGQGPEFLIYFQGTGAADDSGLPNDRFFAVRPEGSVSTLKIQRTERGDSAVYLCASSIQGVSTGELFFGEGSRLTVL.

V is TRBV11-2 and J is TRBJ2-3; no clear D. V was clipped by 0 bases and J by 10 bases, with 14 bases between them. Germline values: CDR1 SGHAT, CDR2 FQNNGV. This CDR3 is 14 amino acids long. The CDR3 region has the DNA TGTGCCAGCAGCTTAGATCACGCCACCGTGGCGCAGTATTTT. Amino acid sequence: CASSLDHATVAQYF.

This rearrangement joins TRBV5-1 to TRBJ1-5; D ambiguous. CDR3 length equals 13 residues. The germline CDR1 and CDR2 sequences are SGHRS and YFSETQ. V was trimmed by 6 bases and J by 5 bases, leaving 12 bases between them. The CDR3 loop is CASNRAPDQPQHF. The CDR3 DNA reads as TGCGCCAGCAACCGGGCCCCCGATCAGCCCCAGCATTTT.

V usage is TRBV5-6 and J usage is TRBJ2-5; possibly TRBD2 for D (6 bases). This CDR3 spans 15 amino acids. Per germline, CDR1 SGHDT and CDR2 YYEEEE. Trimming left V 0 bases short and J 4 bases short, with 13 bases between. The CDR3 spells CASSLVSGVRETQYF. The CDR3 DNA is TGTGCCAGCAGCTTGGTTTCGGGAGTCCGAGAGACCCAGTACTTC. The full variable domain, in which reference TRBV5-6 and TRBJ2-5 provide the parts outside the CDR3, is DAGVTQSPTHLIKTRGQQVTLRCSPKSGHDTVSWYQQALGQGPQFIFQYYEEEERQRGNFPDRFSGHQFPNYSSELNVNALLLGDSALYLCASSLVSGVRETQYFGPGTRLLVL.

In DNA, the CDR3 is TGTGCCAGCAGCCATAAACAGGGGCCCTACTCCTACAATGAGCAGTTCTTC. Its translation: CASSHKQGPYSYNEQFF. The genes are TRBV9 and TRBJ2-1, with 7 nucleotides matching TRBD1. V shed 4 bases and J 0 bases; nucleotides not matched to a gene: 10. Germline CDR1 is SGDLS and CDR2 is YYNGEE. The CDR3 covers 17 residues. Complete variable domain (other parts from reference TRBV9 and TRBJ2-1): DSGVTQTPKHLITATGQRVTLRCSPRSGDLSVYWYQQSLDQGLQFLIQYYNGEERAKGNILERFSAQQFPDLHSELNLSSLELGDSALYFCASSHKQGPYSYNEQFFGPGTRLTVL.

The chain is built from TRBV7-3 and TRBJ2-3; D might be TRBD1 (5 bases). V was clipped by 4 bases and J by 6 bases, with 14 bases between them. The CDR3 extends over 14 amino acids. Germline CDR1 and CDR2: SGHTA and FQGTGA. CDR3 bases: TGTGCCAGCAGCTGGGGCAGTTTAGGCGATACGCAGTATTTT. Protein product: CASSWGSLGDTQYF.

This sequence joins TRBV7-9 and TRBJ2-5, with D perhaps TRBD2 (6 bases). This CDR3 has 13 residues. Germline V gene data show CDR1 as SEHNR and CDR2 as FQNEAQ (reference sequence). Trimming shortened V by 5 bases and J by 1 base, and 8 bases separated the two germline ends. CDR3 loop: CASSPGVQETQYF. The DNA of the CDR3 is TGTGCCAGCAGCCCGGGAGTCCAAGAGACCCAGTACTTC.

J is TRBJ2-7 and V is TRBV21-1; the DNA was not used to check the table's D call, TRBD2. TRBV21-1 is classified as a pseudogene. The CDR3 length is 15 residues. The CDR3 reads CASTPSTSRGYEQYF. The CDR3 DNA follows: TGTGCCAGCACCCCCTCGACTAGTCGTGGCTACGAGCAGTACTTC.

The rearrangement uses TRBV6-2 or TRBV6-3 and TRBJ1-2; D not certain. Trimming removed 0 bases from V and 7 bases from J, with 12 bases in between. The CDR3 is 14 residues long. Germline V gives CDR1 MNHEY, CDR2 SVGEGT. The chain's CDR3 is CASSYSTSTGGYTF. In DNA form, the CDR3 reads TGTGCCAGCAGTTACTCGACGTCGACCGGTGGCTACACCTTC.

The genes are TRBV27 and TRBJ1-1; D unclear. This CDR3 spans 16 amino acids. V dropped 2 bases and J dropped 6 bases, with 19 bases sitting between them. The germline gives CDR1 MNHEY, CDR2 SMNVEV (reference sequence). In nucleotides, the CDR3 is TGTGCCAGCAGTTTAAAAGGCAACATACGCGGCGCTGAAGCTTTCTTT. Translation gives CASSLKGNIRGAEAFF.

This chain links TRBV27 with TRBJ2-5; no definite D call. The germline CDR1 and CDR2 sequences are MNHEY and SMNVEV (reference sequence). Trimming cost V 3 bases and J 1 base, with 6 bases left between them. The CDR3 runs to 13 residues. The CDR3 spells CASSFRAQETQYF. In DNA, the CDR3 is TGTGCCAGCAGTTTTAGGGCCCAAGAGACCCAGTACTTC.

This chain uses TRBV19 with TRBJ1-5, with a weak D call TRBD1 (5 bases). There are 16 residues in the CDR3. Germline V lookup: CDR1 LNHDA, CDR2 SQIVND (reference sequence). V was pared by 5 bases and J by 6 bases, with 20 bases between. The CDR3 protein is CASSVGQIGASQPQHF. CDR3 DNA sequence: TGTGCCAGTAGTGTCGGACAAATCGGGGCCAGTCAGCCCCAGCATTTT.

The rearrangement joins TRBV2 to TRBJ2-5, with D possibly being TRBD1 (5 bases). Trimming took 7 bases from V and 5 from J, leaving 32 bases between them. The CDR3 is 19 residues long. Germline CDR1 is SNHLY and CDR2 is FYNNEI. DNA for the CDR3: TGTGCCAGCACCGCTGGCAACCGACAGCTAACACCCCCCAAGGAGACCCAGTACTTC. It specifies CASTAGNRQLTPPKETQYF. The variable domain in full, completed from reference TRBV2 and TRBJ2-5, reads EPEVTQTPSHQVTQMGQEVILRCVPISNHLYFYWYRQILGQKVEFLVSFYNNEISEKSEIFDDQFSVERPDGSNFTLKIRSTKLEDSAMYFCASTAGNRQLTPPKETQYFGPGTRLLVL.

This clone was counted a few times. The gene calls are TRBV18 and TRBJ2-7, with TRBD2 identical over 11 bases. CDR3 length equals 18 residues. Germline assignment: CDR1 KGHSH and CDR2 LQKENI. V dropped 1 base and J dropped 2; count of bases not matched to a gene: 10. The CDR3 sequence is CASSPQPGLAVPTYEQYF. Here the CDR3 DNA reads TGTGCCAGCTCACCACAACCGGGACTAGCGGTACCGACCTACGAGCAGTACTTC.

The chain employs TRBV27 and TRBJ1-2; 8 nucleotides align to TRBD1. V lost 4 bases to trimming and J lost 9 bases; unmatched junction nucleotides: 7. CDR3 length equals 13 residues. The germline V gene has CDR1 MNHEY and CDR2 SMNVEV (reference sequence). CDR3 DNA: TGTGCCAGCAGTTCCCCAGGGGGCGTTCGCTACACCTTC. Its protein is CASSSPGGVRYTF.

The V gene is TRBV3-1 (or the pseudogene TRBV3-2), the J gene TRBJ2-1; D is unclear. This CDR3 is built from 13 residues. Trimming removed 2 bases from V and 6 bases from J, with 8 bases in between. From germline, CDR1 is LGHDT and CDR2 YNNKEL (reference sequence). The CDR3 DNA sequence: TGTGCCAGCAGCCAACAGCTGGGCAATGAGCAGTTCTTC. This encodes CASSQQLGNEQFF.

The rearrangement joins TRBV7-8 to TRBJ2-1; 7 bases match TRBD2. The germline V gene encodes CDR1 SGHVS and CDR2 FQNEAQ. With V trimmed by 3 bases and J by 4 bases, 6 bases remained unmatched. There are 15 residues in the CDR3. CDR3: CASSFGGGSYNEQFF. In DNA, the CDR3 is TGTGCCAGCAGCTTCGGCGGGGGTTCGTACAATGAGCAGTTCTTC.

The chain carries TRBV6-1 and TRBJ1-2; D might be TRBD1 (6 bases). CDR1 and CDR2 from the germline V gene are MNHNS and SASEGT. Deletions cut 3 bases from V and 8 bases from J, with 16 bases between. The CDR3 sequence is 14 residues long. The CDR3 nucleotides read TGTGCCAGCAGTGATTTAACAGGGCCCTACGGCTACACCTTC. Its translation is CASSDLTGPYGYTF.

The chain carries TRBV19 and TRBJ2-7; a weak D match, TRBD2 (5 bases). V was trimmed by 10 bases and J by 2 bases, leaving 12 bases between them. There are 12 residues in the CDR3. CDR1 is LNHDA and CDR2 is SQIVND in the germline V gene (reference sequence). The CDR3 DNA sequence: TGTGCCACCCGGACTGGGACCTACGAGCAGTACTTC. Translated, it gives CATRTGTYEQYF. Supplemented by reference TRBV19 and TRBJ2-7, the full variable domain reads DGGITQSPKYLFRKEGQNVTLSCEQNLNHDAMYWYRQDPGQGLRLIYYSQIVNDFQKGDIAEGYSVSREKKESFPLTVTSAQKNPTAFYLCATRTGTYEQYFGPGTRLTVT.

The CDR3 DNA sequence: TGTGCCAGCAGCCAGGGGCCAAACTCATACAATGAGCAGTTCTTC. It encodes CASSQGPNSYNEQFF. The chain links TRBV7-2 to TRBJ2-1, with D maybe TRBD1 (6 bases). Trimming stripped 5 bases from V and 4 bases from J, with 15 bases between. The CDR3 length is 15 residues. In germline, CDR1 is SGHTA, CDR2 FQGNSA.

This clone has just one count. This chain connects TRBV19 to TRBJ1-5; 7 bases align to TRBD1. The CDR3 contains 14 residues. Germline-derived CDR1 and CDR2 are LNHDA and SQIVND (reference sequence). V lost 6 bases, J lost 4 bases, and 6 bases stayed unmatched. CDR3: CASSRQGGNQPQHF. Here the CDR3 DNA reads TGTGCCAGTAGCCGCCAGGGGGGAAATCAGCCCCAGCATTTT.